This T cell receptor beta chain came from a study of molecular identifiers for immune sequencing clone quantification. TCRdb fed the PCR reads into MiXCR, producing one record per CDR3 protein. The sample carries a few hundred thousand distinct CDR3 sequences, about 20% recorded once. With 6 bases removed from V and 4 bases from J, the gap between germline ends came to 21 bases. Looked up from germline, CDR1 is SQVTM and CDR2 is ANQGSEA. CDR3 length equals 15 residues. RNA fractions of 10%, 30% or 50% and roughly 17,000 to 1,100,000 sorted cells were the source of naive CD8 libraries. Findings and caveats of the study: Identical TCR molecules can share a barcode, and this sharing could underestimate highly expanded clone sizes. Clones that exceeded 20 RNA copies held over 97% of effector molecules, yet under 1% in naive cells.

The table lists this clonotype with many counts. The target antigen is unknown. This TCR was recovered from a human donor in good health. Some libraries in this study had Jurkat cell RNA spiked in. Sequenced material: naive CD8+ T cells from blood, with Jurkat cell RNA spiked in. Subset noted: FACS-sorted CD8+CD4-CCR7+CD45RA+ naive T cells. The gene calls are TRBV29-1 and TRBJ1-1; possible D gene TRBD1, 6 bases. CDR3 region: CSVVQGSKIGTEAFF. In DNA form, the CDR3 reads TGCAGCGTCGTGCAGGGGTCAAAAATCGGCACTGAAGCTTTCTTT.